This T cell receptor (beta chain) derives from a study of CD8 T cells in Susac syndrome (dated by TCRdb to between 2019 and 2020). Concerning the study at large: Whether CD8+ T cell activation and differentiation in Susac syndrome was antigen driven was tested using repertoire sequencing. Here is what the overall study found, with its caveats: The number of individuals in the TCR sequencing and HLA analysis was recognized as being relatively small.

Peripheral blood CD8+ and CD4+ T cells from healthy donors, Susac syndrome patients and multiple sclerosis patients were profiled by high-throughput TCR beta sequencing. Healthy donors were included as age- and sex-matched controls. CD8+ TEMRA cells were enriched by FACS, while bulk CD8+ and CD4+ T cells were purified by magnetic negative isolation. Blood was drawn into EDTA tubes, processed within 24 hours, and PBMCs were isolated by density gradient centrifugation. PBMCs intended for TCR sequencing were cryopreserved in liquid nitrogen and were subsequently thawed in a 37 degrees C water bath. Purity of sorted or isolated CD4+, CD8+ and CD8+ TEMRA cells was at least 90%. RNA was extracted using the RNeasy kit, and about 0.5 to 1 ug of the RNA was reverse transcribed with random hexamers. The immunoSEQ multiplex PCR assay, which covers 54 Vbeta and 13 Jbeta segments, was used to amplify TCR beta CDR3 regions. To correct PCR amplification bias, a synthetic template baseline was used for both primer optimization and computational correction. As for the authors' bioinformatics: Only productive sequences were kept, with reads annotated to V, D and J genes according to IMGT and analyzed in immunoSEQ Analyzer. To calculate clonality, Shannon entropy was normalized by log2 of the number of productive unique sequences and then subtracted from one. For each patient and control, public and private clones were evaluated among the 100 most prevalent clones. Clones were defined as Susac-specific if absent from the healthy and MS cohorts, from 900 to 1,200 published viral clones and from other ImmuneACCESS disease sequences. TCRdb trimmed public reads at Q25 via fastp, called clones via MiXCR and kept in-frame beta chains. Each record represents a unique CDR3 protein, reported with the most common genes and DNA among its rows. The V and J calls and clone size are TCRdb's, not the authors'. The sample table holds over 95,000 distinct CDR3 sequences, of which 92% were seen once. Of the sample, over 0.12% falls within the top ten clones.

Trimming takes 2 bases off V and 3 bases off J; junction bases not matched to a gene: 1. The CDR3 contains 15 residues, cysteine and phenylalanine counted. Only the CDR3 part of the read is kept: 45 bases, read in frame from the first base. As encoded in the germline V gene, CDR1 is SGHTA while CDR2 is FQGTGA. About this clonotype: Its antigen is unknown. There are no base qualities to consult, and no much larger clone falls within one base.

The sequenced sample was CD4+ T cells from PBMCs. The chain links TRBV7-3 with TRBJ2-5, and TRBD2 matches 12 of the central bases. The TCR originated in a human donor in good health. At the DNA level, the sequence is TGTGCCAGCAGCTTACGACTAGCGGGGGAAGAGACCCAGTACTTC. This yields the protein CASSLRLAGEETQYF.